A single T cell receptor beta chain is shown here with its context. This entry comes from a study of blood T cell repertoires in COVID-19. Study summary: Specimens from acute and convalescent COVID-19 originated in the United States, Italy and Spain. T cells, B-cell-depleted T cells, or PBMCs supplied cDNA or gDNA.

Trimming removed 1 base from V and 5 bases from J, with 10 bases in between. The CDR3 totals 13 residues. Germline V CDR1 and CDR2: SGDLS, YYNGEE. In the authors' workflow: Using reference gene primer amplification, nucleated cell counts were estimated. Sequencing used immunoSEQ multiplex PCR; TCRdb keeps in-frame clones, though not all of them. D and trimming come from the DNA, and the V and J calls and clone size come from that table. The repertoire consists of around 50,000 clones, with 70% to 90% occurring once and the leading ten covering over 8.5%. This chain connects TRBV9 to TRBJ2-7; maybe TRBD1 (5 bases). The sequence was obtained from a man in his forties or fifties with active COVID-19. The sequenced material came from peripheral blood. The DNA for the CDR3 is TGTGCCAGCAGCGTACAGGGTGGCGACGAGCAGTACTTC. It encodes CASSVQGGDEQYF.